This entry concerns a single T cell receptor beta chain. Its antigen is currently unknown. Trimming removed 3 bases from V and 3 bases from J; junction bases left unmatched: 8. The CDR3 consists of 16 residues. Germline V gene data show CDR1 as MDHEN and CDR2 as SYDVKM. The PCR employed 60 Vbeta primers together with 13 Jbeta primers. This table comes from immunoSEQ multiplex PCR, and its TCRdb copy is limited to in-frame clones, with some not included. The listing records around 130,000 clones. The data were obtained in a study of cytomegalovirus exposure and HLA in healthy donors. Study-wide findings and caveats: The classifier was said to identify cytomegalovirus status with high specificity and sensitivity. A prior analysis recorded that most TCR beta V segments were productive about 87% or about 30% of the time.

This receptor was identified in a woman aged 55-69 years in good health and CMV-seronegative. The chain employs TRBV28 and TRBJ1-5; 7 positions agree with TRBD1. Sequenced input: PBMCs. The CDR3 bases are TGTGCCAGCAGTTTGCCACCGGGACAGAACAATCAGCCCCAGCATTTT. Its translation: CASSLPPGQNNQPQHF. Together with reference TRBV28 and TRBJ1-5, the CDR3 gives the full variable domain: DVKVTQSSRYLVKRTGEKVFLECVQDMDHENMFWYRQDPGLGLRLIYFSYDVKMKEKGDIPEGYSVSREKKERFSLILESASTNQTSMYLCASSLPPGQNNQPQHFGDGTRLSIL.